This T cell receptor (beta chain) was sequenced during a study of regulatory T cells in long-lasting Graves disease (dated by TCRdb to the early 2020s). With regard to the full study: Newly diagnosed Graves' disease patients had taken antithyroid drugs for less than 3 months. A total of around 35 samples were covered by TCR sequencing, comprising about 13 persistent and 20 or so newly diagnosed Graves' disease patients. The study was registered as a clinical trial and conducted in China. Persistent Graves' disease patients were compared with newly diagnosed Graves' disease patients by peripheral blood TCR sequencing and RNA sequencing.

Many counts were recorded for this clonotype. What this receptor recognizes is not known. There are no base qualities to consult, and no much larger clone falls within one base. The library relied on multiplex PCR. The instrument given in TCRdb is Illumina HiSeq 4000. CDR3 regions were amplified by Arm-PCR with iRepertoire HTBI primers to construct TCR beta libraries. Before sequencing, the PCR products went through gel purification. From the authors' description of their analysis: Across samples, approximately 68 TRBV and approximately 15 TRBJ segments were identified and used for gene usage analysis of CDR3 amino acid clonotypes. COPE and FqMerger were used to merge filtered high-quality paired reads into contigs. Contigs were aligned with BLAST to IMGT TRBV, TRBD and TRBJ reference genes, and CDR3 was defined per IMGT. Any clonotype with a frequency above 0.1% was classified as a highly expanded clone. Shannon entropy served as the measure of repertoire diversity, while the Gini coefficient captured V-J evenness. A clonotype found in more than one individual was treated as public. TCRdb reran the public reads through fastp at Q25 and MiXCR, keeping productive beta chains. Rows matching on CDR3 protein sequence are summarized as one entry with the most common DNA and genes. TCRdb's processing, not the authors', yielded these V and J calls. The sample table contains some 500,000 distinct CDR3 sequences; only one count was recorded for about 14% of them. The leading ten clones occupy about 9.1% of the sample.

Broader findings and caveats from the paper: Persistent disease showed preferential use of TRBV28, TRBJ1-2 and TRBJ2-5, whereas newly diagnosed disease favored TRBV20-1 and TRBJ2-1. Because the primary lesion, thyroid tissue, could not be accessed, the study looked at peripheral blood alone. The authors noted that the small sample size was a limitation that may lower accuracy. Compared with newly diagnosed patients, persistent Graves' disease patients had lower TCR Shannon entropy and fewer highly expanded clones, which suggests clonal expansion. A larger number of public clonotypes was shared among persistent patients (fewer than 3,000) than among newly diagnosed patients (around 970). Only the TCR beta chain was sequenced and analyzed.

The CDR3 contains 14 residues, cysteine and phenylalanine counted. Just the 42-base CDR3 DNA is kept, in frame starting at base 1. Deletion took 3 bases off V and 4 bases off J, with a span of 9 bases between the germline ends. Per the publication, the time point label means: newly diagnosed GD, antithyroid drugs for less than 3 months. RNA was extracted from PBMCs in TRIzol for both TCR sequencing and RNA sequencing. The diagnosis of Graves' disease was made according to American Thyroid Association guidelines. Patients were recruited from an endocrinology department in Xi'an, China. Each patient gave around 9.2 milliliters of peripheral blood, collected in an EDTA anticoagulant tube. Ficoll Paque Plus density gradient separation was used to isolate PBMCs, and no additional T cell sorting was done. An Agilent 2100 Bioanalyzer and agarose gel were used to check RNA quality, while a NanoDrop 2000 measured RNA concentration.

The sample also formed part of further work on T cells in Graves' hyperthyroidism and ophthalmopathy. Reported in the second study: Stable Graves' hyperthyroidism was defined as the absence of progression to ophthalmopathy over 18 months of follow-up. Hyperthyroidism patients were aged 18 to 65 years and newly diagnosed, with disease duration of less than 2 months. Patients with uncontrolled infections, other autoimmune diseases, pregnancy or lactation were excluded. Diagnoses relied on clinical symptoms, serum thyroxine and TRAb, thyroid ultrasound and orbital computed tomography. For the first round of RT-PCR on the TCR CDR3, the HTBI primer set was used together with the Qiagen OneStep RT-PCR kit. Blood samples also contained most of the expanded thyroid clonotypes (frequency above 0.001), which suggests that blood repertoires may reflect thyroid immune responses. Ophthalmopathy was separated from stable hyperthyroidism by a 13 V-J signature model, with about 86% sensitivity and roughly 81% specificity obtained in cross-validation and 80%/75% obtained in testing. In validation, progression to ophthalmopathy was predicted by the model with nearly 71% sensitivity and around 76% specificity, a median of 6.5 months before onset. TCR V-J signatures able to tell the groups apart were searched for in a discovery cohort of 95 or so patients, of whom more than 40 had Graves' ophthalmopathy and about 55 had stable Graves' hyperthyroidism. Prospective prediction of ophthalmopathy was tested in an independent validation cohort of 18 to 20 hyperthyroidism patients and 15 to 17 patients who later progressed to ophthalmopathy. The 75 to 100 discovery patients were divided at random into training and test sets in a 7:3 ratio. In addition, the study compared T-cell repertoires in thyroid tissue and in blood from about 6 Graves' hyperthyroidism patients. Once sampling was done, hyperthyroidism patients were given methimazole at a starting dose of 30 mg daily, whereas ophthalmopathy patients were given high-dose intravenous methylprednisolone. A second multiplex PCR round built the libraries, followed by size selection and purification. Paired-end sequencing of the libraries was performed with 100 bp reads on an Illumina HiSeq2000. SOAPnuke was used to process the raw data, with reads discarded if the reads contained adapters or uncalled bases, had a mean Phred below 15, or lacked an exact constant-primer or identifier match. High-quality paired reads were merged using COPE v1.2.5, and each unique nucleotide sequence was defined as a clonotype. Clonotypes were aligned to IMGT TRBV, TRBD and TRBJ reference segments using MiTCR v1.1. Analysis was restricted to V-J combinations with a frequency above 0.0001, which covered 99.2% of repertoires. The TCS score was defined as the ratio of F50 (clonal expansion) to E x V (chaos), calculated using BLOSUM62-based TCRdist between CDR3 peptides within each V-J. Welch's t-statistics and random forest reduced roughly 540 V-J features to roughly 13, which were used in a naive Bayes classifier (R e1071). Sample size was not statistically predetermined, and blinding of investigators to group allocation was not performed. The paper describes TCR Vbeta CDR3 sequencing of around 140 peripheral blood samples, made up of 40 to 45 ophthalmopathy patients, roughly 75 hyperthyroidism patients and around 17 progressor patients.

The chain links TRBV12-3 or TRBV12-4 with TRBJ2-2, with the D gene not clear enough to name. Sequenced here: peripheral blood mononuclear cells (PBMCs), sampled at new diagnosis, from a patient treated with antithyroid drugs. The source is a man younger than 40 with Graves disease. Donor details come from another sample of the same person, matched by shared clones. The CDR3 is CASSFLKVTGELFF. DNA sequence: TGTGCCAGCAGTTTCCTAAAAGTCACCGGGGAGCTGTTTTTT.